This T cell receptor beta chain was sequenced during a study of OX40 agonist ivuxolimab in advanced cancers. Study information: Administration of intravenous ivuxolimab to patients occurred every 2 weeks at 0.01 to 10 mg/kg. A diagnosis of hepatocellular carcinoma, melanoma, renal cell or head and neck cancer was present in dose-escalation patients. Earlier anti-PD-1, anti-PD-L1 or anti-CTLA-4 therapy was permitted; over 35% had received some.

Comment on this clone: Its antigen is unknown.

Assay: immunoSEQ multiplex PCR; the TCRdb copy retains only in-frame clones and omits some. Among around 20,000 clones listed, just under 75% were seen once. Overall study results and limits: Clonal expansion was among the lowest in partial responders at 0.1-3.0 mg/kg, especially CD8+.

Looked up from germline, CDR1 is MNHNS and CDR2 is SASEGT. V shed 8 bases, J shed 7 bases, and the junction held 8 bases outside the gene matches. CDR3 length equals 14 residues. J is TRBJ1-6 and V is TRBV6-1, with 7 bases aligning to TRBD1. The clonotype was recovered from an adult with an advanced solid tumor such as melanoma, head and neck, liver or kidney cancer. This sample comprised CD4+ or CD8+ T cells sorted from blood, obtained in a trial of the OX40 agonist ivuxolimab. The CDR3 region is CASGQVFFNSPLHF. The DNA for the CDR3 is TGTGCCAGCGGACAGGTTTTCTTCAATTCACCCCTCCACTTT.